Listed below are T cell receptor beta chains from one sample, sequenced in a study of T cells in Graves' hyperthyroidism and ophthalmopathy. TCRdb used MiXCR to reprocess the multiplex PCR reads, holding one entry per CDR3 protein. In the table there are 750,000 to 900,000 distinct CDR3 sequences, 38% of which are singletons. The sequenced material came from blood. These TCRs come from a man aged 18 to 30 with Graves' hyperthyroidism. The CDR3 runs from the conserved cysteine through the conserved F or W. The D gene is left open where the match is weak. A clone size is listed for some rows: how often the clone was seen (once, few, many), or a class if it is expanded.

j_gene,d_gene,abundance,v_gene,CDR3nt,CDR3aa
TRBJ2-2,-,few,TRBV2,TGTGCCAGCCGGGACTCCGGGGAGCTGTTTTTT,CASRDSGELFF
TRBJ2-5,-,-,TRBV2,TGTGCCAGCAGGGAGGCCGGGCCCTACAATCAGCCCCAGTACTTC,CASREAGPYNQPQYF
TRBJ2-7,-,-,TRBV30,TGTGCCTGCCTCAGGGTCGCCTACGAGCAGTACTTC,CACLRVAYEQYF
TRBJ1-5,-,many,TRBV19,TGTGCCAGTAGTATCGGCAGCTATAGCAATCAGCCCCAGCATTTT,CASSIGSYSNQPQHF
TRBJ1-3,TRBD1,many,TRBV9,TGTGCCAGCAGCGCCCAGACAGGGGGAAACACCATATATTTT,CASSAQTGGNTIYF
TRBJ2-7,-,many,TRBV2,TGTGCCACTCGGACTGCTTACGAGCAGTACTTC,CATRTAYEQYF
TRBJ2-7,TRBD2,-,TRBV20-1,TGCAGTGGGGGGGGGGAGTGGGGCTACGAGCAGTACTTC,CSGGGEWGYEQYF
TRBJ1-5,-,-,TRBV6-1,TGTGCCAGCAGTGCCTTACAGGGAGACAATCAGCCCCAGCATTTT,CASSALQGDNQPQHF
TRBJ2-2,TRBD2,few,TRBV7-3,TGTGCCAGCAGCTTACTCGGGAGGGGGTCCGGGGAGCTGTTTTTT,CASSLLGRGSGELFF
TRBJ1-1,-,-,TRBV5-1,TGCGCCAGCAGCTTGGTGCAGGGATTGAACACTGAAGCTTTCTTT,CASSLVQGLNTEAFF
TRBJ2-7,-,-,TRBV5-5,TGTGCCAGCAGCTGGGCAGGACAGTCAGCCTACGAGCAGTACTTC,CASSWAGQSAYEQYF
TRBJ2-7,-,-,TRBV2,TGTGCCAGCAGCTTGCTTCTGACCTCCTACGAGCAGTACTTC,CASSLLLTSYEQYF
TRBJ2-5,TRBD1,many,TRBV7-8,TGTGCCAGCAGCATTAGACCGGGACAGGGAGAGACCCAGTACTTC,CASSIRPGQGETQYF
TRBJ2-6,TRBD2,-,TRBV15,TGTGCCACCAGCAGAGAGGGACTAGCGGGGGACGACGTCCTGACTTTC,CATSREGLAGDDVLTF
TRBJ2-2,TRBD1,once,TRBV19,TGTGCCAGTAATTTGGGACAGGGAGGCACCGGGGAGCTGTTTTTT,CASNLGQGGTGELFF
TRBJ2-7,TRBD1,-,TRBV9,TGTGCCAGCAGCGGGGGACAGGGGTCTTTGTACGAGCAGTACTTC,CASSGGQGSLYEQYF
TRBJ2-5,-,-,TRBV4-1,TGCGCCAGCAGCCTCGAGAGGACATCTCAAGAGACCCAGTACTTC,CASSLERTSQETQYF
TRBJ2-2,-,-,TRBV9,TGTGCCAGCAGCGTAGGCAGGTTGCCCGGGGAGCTGTTTTTT,CASSVGRLPGELFF
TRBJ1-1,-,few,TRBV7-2,TGTGCCAGCAGCTTAGTGCTGGGGGCCGCGAACACTGAAGCTTTCTTT,CASSLVLGAANTEAFF
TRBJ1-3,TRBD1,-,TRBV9,TGTGCCAGCAGCGCAGCTGGACAGGGGTACGGAAACACCATATATTTT,CASSAAGQGYGNTIYF
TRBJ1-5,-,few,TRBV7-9,TGTGCCAGCAGCTTAGGGGGGGGCGGGGTTCAGCAGCCCCAGCATTTT,CASSLGGGGVQQPQHF
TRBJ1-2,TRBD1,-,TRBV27,TGTGCCAGCAGTTTAGCAGGGGGCTGTGGCTACACCTTC,CASSLAGGCGYTF
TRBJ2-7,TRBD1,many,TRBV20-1,TGCAGTGCTAGGGACAGGGAGGCCTACGAGCAGTACTTC,CSARDREAYEQYF
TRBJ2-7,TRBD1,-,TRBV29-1,TGCAGCGTGCCCGTCCCCGGGACAGGGTCCTACGAGCAGTACTTC,CSVPVPGTGSYEQYF
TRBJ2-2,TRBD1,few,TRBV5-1,TGCGCCAGCAGCTTGGGACAGGGGGAAGCCGGGGAGCTGTTTTTT,CASSLGQGEAGELFF
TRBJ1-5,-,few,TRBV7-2,TGTGCCAGCAGCTTCGGTTTCAATCAGCCCCAGCATTTT,CASSFGFNQPQHF
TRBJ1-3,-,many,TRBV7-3,TGTGTCAAGCCCCCCGTAGGAAACACCATATATTTT,CVKPPVGNTIYF